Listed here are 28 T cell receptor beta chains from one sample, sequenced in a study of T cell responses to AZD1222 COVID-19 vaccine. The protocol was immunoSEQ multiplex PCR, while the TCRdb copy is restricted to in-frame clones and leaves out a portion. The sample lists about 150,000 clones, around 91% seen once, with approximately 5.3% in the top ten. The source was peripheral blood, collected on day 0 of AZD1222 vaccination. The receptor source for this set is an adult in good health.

DNA of the CDR3: TGCGCCAGCAGCGCGGACCTAGTAGGCGAGCAGTACTTC. Amino acid sequence: CASSADLVGEQYF. This chain uses TRBV5-1 with TRBJ2-7; D is unclear. Trimming took 4 bases from V and 6 from J, leaving 14 bases between them. The CDR3 has 13 amino acids. The V gene's germline CDR1 is SGHRS and CDR2 YFSETQ. The variable domain in full, completed from reference TRBV5-1 and TRBJ2-7, reads KAGVTQTPRYLIKTRGQQVTLSCSPISGHRSVSWYQQTPGQGLQFLFEYFSETQRNKGNFPGRFSGRQFSNSRSEMNVSTLELGDSALYLCASSADLVGEQYFGPGTRLTVT.

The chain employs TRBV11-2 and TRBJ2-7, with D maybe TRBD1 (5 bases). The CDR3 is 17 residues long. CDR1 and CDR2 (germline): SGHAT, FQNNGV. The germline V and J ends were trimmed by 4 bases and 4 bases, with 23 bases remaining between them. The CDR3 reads CASSSLFRDRFDYEQYF. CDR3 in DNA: TGTGCCAGCAGCTCACTATTTCGTGACAGATTCGATTACGAGCAGTACTTC.

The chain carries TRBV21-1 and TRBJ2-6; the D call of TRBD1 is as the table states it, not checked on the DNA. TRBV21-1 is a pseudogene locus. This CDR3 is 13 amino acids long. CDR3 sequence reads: CHRKTPGANVLTF. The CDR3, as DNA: TGTCACCGAAAAACACCTGGGGCCAACGTCCTGACTTTC.

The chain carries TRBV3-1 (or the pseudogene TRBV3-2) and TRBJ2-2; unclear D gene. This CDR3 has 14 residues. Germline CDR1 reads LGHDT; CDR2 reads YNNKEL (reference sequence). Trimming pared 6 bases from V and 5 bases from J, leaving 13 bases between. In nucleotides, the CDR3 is TGTGCCAGCAGGATGCGAGCCGTTACCGGGGAGCTGTTTTTT. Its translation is CASRMRAVTGELFF.

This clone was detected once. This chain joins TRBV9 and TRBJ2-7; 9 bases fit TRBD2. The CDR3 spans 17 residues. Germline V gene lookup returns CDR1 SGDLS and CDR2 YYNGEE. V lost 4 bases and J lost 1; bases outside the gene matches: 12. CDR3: CASSPQVPAGGSYEQYF. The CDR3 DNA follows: TGTGCCAGCAGCCCCCAGGTCCCTGCGGGGGGGTCCTACGAGCAGTACTTC.

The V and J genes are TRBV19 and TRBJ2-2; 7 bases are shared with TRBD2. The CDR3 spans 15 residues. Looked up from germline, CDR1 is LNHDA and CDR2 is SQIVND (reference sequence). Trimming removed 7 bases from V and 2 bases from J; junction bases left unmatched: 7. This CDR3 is CASKNAGVNTGELFF. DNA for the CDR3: TGTGCCAGTAAAAACGCGGGGGTAAACACCGGGGAGCTGTTTTTT.

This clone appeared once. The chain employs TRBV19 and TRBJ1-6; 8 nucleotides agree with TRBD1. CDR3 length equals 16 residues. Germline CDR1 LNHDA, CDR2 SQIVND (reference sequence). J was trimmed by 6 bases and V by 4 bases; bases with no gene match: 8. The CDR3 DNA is TGTGCCAGTAGTACCTACAGGGGGAATACTAATTCACCCCTCCACTTT. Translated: CASSTYRGNTNSPLHF.

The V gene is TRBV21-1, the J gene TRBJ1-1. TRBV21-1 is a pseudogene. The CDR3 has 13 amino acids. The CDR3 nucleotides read TGTGCCAGCTCCTCCGTTAGGAGGGATGAAGCTTTCTTT. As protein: CASSSVRRDEAFF.

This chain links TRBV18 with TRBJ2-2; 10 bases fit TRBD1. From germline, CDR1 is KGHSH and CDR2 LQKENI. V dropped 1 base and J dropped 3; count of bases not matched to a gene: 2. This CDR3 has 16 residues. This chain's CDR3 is CASSPLGTGDTGELFF. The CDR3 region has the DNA TGTGCCAGCTCACCACTGGGGACAGGGGACACCGGGGAGCTGTTTTTT.

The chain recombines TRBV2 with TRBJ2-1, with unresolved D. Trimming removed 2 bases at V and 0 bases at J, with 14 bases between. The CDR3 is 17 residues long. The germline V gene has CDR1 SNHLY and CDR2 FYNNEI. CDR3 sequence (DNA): TGTGCCAGCAGTGAAATGGGTTACCTCAGCTCCTACAATGAGCAGTTCTTC. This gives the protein CASSEMGYLSSYNEQFF. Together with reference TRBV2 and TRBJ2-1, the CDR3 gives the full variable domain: EPEVTQTPSHQVTQMGQEVILRCVPISNHLYFYWYRQILGQKVEFLVSFYNNEISEKSEIFDDQFSVERPDGSNFTLKIRSTKLEDSAMYFCASSEMGYLSSYNEQFFGPGTRLTVL.

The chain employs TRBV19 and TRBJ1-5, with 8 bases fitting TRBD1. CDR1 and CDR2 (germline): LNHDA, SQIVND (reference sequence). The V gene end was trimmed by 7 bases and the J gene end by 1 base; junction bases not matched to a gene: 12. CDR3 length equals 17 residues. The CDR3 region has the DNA TGTGCCAGTAATGGTAGACAGGGGAGGATAAGCAATCAGCCCCAGCATTTT. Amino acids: CASNGRQGRISNQPQHF. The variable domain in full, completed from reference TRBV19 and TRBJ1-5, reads DGGITQSPKYLFRKEGQNVTLSCEQNLNHDAMYWYRQDPGQGLRLIYYSQIVNDFQKGDIAEGYSVSREKKESFPLTVTSAQKNPTAFYLCASNGRQGRISNQPQHFGDGTRLSIL.

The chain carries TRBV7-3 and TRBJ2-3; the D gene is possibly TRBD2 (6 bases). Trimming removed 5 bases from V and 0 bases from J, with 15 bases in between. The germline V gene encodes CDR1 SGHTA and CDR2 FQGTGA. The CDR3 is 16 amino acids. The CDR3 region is CASSLRGSGSTDTQYF. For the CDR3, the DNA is TGTGCCAGCAGCCTAAGGGGCAGCGGGAGCACAGATACGCAGTATTTT.

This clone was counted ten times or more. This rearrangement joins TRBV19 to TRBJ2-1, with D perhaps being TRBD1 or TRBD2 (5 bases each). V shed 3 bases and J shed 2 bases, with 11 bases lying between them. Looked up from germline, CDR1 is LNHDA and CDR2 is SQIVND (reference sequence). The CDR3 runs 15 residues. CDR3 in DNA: TGTGCCAGTAGTATCGTAATGGGACCCTACAATGAGCAGTTCTTC. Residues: CASSIVMGPYNEQFF.

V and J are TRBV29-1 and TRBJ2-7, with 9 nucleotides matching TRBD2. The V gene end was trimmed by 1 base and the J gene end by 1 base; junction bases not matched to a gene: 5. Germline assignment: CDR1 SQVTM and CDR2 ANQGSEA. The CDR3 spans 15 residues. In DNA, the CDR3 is TGCAGCGTTGAAGGCGGCGCGGGAGGGTCCTACGAGCAGTACTTC. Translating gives CSVEGGAGGSYEQYF.

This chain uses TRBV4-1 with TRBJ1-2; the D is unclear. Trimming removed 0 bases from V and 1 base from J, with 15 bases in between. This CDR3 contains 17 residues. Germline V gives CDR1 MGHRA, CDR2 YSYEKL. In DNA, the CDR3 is TGCGCCAGCAGCCAAGACGCAGCGGCAGGCCTTAACTATGGCTACACCTTC. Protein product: CASSQDAAAGLNYGYTF.

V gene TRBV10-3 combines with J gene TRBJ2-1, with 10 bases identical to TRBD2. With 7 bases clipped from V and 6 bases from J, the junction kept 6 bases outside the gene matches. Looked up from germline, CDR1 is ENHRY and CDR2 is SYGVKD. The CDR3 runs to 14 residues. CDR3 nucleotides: TGTGCCATCACTCCGGGACTAGCGTTCAATGAGCAGTTCTTC. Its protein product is CAITPGLAFNEQFF.

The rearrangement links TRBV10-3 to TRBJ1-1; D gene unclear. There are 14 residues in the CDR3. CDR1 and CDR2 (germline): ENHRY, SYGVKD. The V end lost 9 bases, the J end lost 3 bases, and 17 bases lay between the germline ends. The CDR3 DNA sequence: TGTGCCATTCGGCCGCGGGCTGAGGACACTGAAGCTTTCTTT. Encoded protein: CAIRPRAEDTEAFF.

CDR3 DNA sequence: TGTGCCAGCAGTTTAGCAGAAGTGAACACTGAAGCTTTCTTT. Its protein product is CASSLAEVNTEAFF. This chain uses TRBV28 with TRBJ1-1; D uncertain. This CDR3 has 14 amino acids. The germline V and J ends were trimmed by 2 bases and 0 bases, with 7 bases remaining between them. Germline values: CDR1 MDHEN, CDR2 SYDVKM.

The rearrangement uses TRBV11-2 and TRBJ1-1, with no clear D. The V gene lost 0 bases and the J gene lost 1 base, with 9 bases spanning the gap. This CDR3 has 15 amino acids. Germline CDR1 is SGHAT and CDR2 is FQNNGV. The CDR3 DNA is TGTGCCAGCAGCTTAGACCAGCGTACGAACACTGAAGCTTTCTTT. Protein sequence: CASSLDQRTNTEAFF.

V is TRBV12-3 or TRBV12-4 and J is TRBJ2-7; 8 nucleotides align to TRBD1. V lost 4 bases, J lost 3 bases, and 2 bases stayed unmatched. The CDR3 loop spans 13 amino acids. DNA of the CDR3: TGTGCCAGCAGTTCAGGACAGGGCTACGAGCAGTACTTC. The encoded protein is CASSSGQGYEQYF.

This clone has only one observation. CDR3: CASSFPRNEKLFF. CDR3 in DNA: TGTGCCAGCAGCTTTCCTAGGAATGAAAAACTGTTTTTT. This chain links TRBV7-8 with TRBJ1-4; no clear D. Germline V lookup: CDR1 SGHVS, CDR2 FQNEAQ. The CDR3 runs 13 residues. Trimming left V 3 bases short and J 5 bases short, with 7 bases between.

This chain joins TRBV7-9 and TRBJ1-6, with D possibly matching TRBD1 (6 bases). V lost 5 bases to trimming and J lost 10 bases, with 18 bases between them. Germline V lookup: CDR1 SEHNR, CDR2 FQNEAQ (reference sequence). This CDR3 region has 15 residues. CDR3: CASSPRPTGASPLHF. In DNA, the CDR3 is TGTGCCAGCAGCCCGCGGCCGACGGGGGCCTCACCCCTCCACTTT.

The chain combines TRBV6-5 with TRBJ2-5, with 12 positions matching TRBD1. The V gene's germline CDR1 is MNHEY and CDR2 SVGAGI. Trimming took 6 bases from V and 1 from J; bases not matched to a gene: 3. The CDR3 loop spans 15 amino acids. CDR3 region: CASRRDRGPQETQYF. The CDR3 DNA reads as TGTGCCAGCAGAAGGGACAGGGGGCCCCAAGAGACCCAGTACTTC.

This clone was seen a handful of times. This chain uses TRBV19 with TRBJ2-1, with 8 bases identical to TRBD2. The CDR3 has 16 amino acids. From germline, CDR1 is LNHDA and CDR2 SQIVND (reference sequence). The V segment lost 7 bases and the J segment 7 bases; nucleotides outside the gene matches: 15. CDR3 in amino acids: CASTSGGSLAENEQFF. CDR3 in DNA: TGTGCCAGTACCTCCGGGGGGTCACTAGCGGAGAATGAGCAGTTCTTC. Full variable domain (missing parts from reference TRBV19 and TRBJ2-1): DGGITQSPKYLFRKEGQNVTLSCEQNLNHDAMYWYRQDPGQGLRLIYYSQIVNDFQKGDIAEGYSVSREKKESFPLTVTSAQKNPTAFYLCASTSGGSLAENEQFFGPGTRLTVL.

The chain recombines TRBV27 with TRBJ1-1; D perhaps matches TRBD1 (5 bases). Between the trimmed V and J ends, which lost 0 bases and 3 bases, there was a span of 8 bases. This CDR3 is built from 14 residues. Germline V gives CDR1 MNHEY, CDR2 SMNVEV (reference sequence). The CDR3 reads CASSLSRGDTEAFF. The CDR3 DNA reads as TGTGCCAGCAGTTTATCACGGGGGGACACTGAAGCTTTCTTT.

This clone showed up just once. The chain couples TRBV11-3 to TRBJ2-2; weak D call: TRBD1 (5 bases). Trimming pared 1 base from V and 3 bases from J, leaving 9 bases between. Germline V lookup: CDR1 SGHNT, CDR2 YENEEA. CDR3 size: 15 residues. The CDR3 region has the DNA TGTGCCAGCAGCTTAGGAACAGGTTACACCGGGGAGCTGTTTTTT. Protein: CASSLGTGYTGELFF.

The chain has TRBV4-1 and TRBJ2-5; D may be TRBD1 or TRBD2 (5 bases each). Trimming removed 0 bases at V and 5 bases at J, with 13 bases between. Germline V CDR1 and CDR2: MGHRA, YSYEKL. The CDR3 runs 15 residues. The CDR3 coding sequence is TGCGCCAGCAGCCAAGATGGGACGGCGAGGGAGACCCAGTACTTC. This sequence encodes CASSQDGTARETQYF.

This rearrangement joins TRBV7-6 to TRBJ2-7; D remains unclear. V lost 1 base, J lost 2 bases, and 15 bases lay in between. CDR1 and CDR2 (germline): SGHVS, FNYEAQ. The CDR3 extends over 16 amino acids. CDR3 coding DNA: TGTGCCAGCAGCTTAGTTTTTGCGGCTGACACCTACGAGCAGTACTTC. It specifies CASSLVFAADTYEQYF.